The source of this TCR beta chain is a study of regulatory T cells in long-lasting Graves disease. Study in general: The antithyroid drugs taken by newly diagnosed Graves' patients had been used for under 3 months.

This clonotype occurred once. Given a much more abundant clone one base away, this may be a read error. The sample's time point: newly diagnosed GD, antithyroid drugs for less than 3 months. Scientists built the TCR library using RNA that was extracted from PBMCs. Library construction for TCR beta used iRepertoire HTBI primers and Arm-PCR of CDR3 regions. MiXCR, applied by TCRdb to the multiplex PCR reads, yields one record per CDR3 protein. The top ten hold 18% of the sample, which has 680,000 or so distinct CDR3 sequences, about 15% seen once. These data were likewise used in another study, on T cells in Graves' hyperthyroidism and ophthalmopathy. That work contributes: Most thyroid clonotypes that were expanded above 0.001 also turned up in blood.

This receptor was taken from a woman aged 25 to 39 with Graves disease. The specimen was peripheral blood mononuclear cells (PBMCs), collected at new diagnosis, from a patient treated with antithyroid drugs.

In nucleotides, the CDR3 is TGTGCCAGCAGGGCTGACGGGGAGGCCCAGTACTTC. This sequence encodes CASRADGEAQYF. This chain joins TRBV6-1 and TRBJ2-3; the D gene is possibly TRBD2 (6 bases). The J call may be incorrect, as the DNA end agrees better with TRBJ2-5. The germline gives CDR1 MNHNS, CDR2 SASEGT. The CDR3 sequence is 12 residues long.